This T cell receptor (beta chain) emerged from a study of T cell responses to AZD1222 COVID-19 vaccine. V lost 0 bases and J 4 bases, leaving 10 bases between the germline ends. The CDR3 sequence is 15 residues long. In germline, CDR1 is LNHDA, CDR2 SQIVND (reference sequence). This clone came up once. TCRdb's table, derived via immunoSEQ multiplex PCR, lists solely in-frame clones and lacks some. The table records over 130,000 clones, 92% of them present only once. This receptor was identified in an adult who received the AZD1222 COVID-19 vaccine. Source: peripheral blood, taken 28 days after the second AZD1222 dose. The genes are TRBV19 and TRBJ1-5, with D unresolved. The CDR3 region has the DNA TGTGCCAGTAGTATAGACACCGCCCCAAATCAGCCCCAGCATTTT. Protein: CASSIDTAPNQPQHF.